These 6 T cell receptor beta chains were sequenced from one sample in a study of T cell responses to AZD1222 COVID-19 vaccine. TCRdb's copy holds only in-frame clones and misses some; the assay was immunoSEQ multiplex PCR. The data contain 70,000 or so clones, roughly 91% of them seen just once; the ten biggest clones take up around 24%. Sequenced material: peripheral blood, taken on day 0 of AZD1222 vaccination. These TCRs come from an adult in good health.

The genes are TRBV7-2 and TRBJ1-5; tentatively, D is TRBD1 (6 bases). Germline V CDR1 and CDR2: SGHTA, FQGNSA. The CDR3 extends over 17 amino acids. Trimming took off 2 bases at V and 7 bases at J, with 21 bases between the two ends. CDR3 amino acids: CASSLSGGMITWQPQHF. The CDR3 DNA sequence: TGTGCCAGCAGCTTATCTGGGGGCATGATAACTTGGCAGCCCCAGCATTTT.

DNA of the CDR3: TGTGCCAGCATGAAGAGTGGGACAGCTAACACCGGGGAGCTGTTTTTT. This codes for CASMKSGTANTGELFF. This chain uses TRBV2 with TRBJ2-2; TRBD1 aligns across 7 bases. V trimming: 7 bases; J trimming: 2 bases; junction bases outside the gene matches: 10. Germline V lookup: CDR1 SNHLY, CDR2 FYNNEI. This CDR3 has 16 amino acids.

The CDR3 DNA sequence: TGTGCCAGCAGTTACTCTGGGGGATGGAATTCACCCCTCCACTTT. It encodes CASSYSGGWNSPLHF. The V gene is TRBV6-5, the J gene TRBJ1-6; weak D call: TRBD1 (5 bases). Looked up from germline, CDR1 is MNHEY and CDR2 is SVGAGI. The V end lost 0 bases, the J end lost 7 bases, and 10 bases lay between the germline ends. The CDR3 spans 15 residues.

The genes are TRBV30 and TRBJ2-3; 11 bases match TRBD2. The V gene's germline CDR1 is GTSNPN and CDR2 SVGIG (reference sequence). This CDR3 is 15 amino acids long. The V gene end was trimmed by 2 bases and the J gene end by 4 bases; junction bases not matched to a gene: 5. The CDR3 is CAWSSGSGGADTQYF. In nucleotides, the CDR3 is TGTGCCTGGAGTTCGGGTAGCGGGGGGGCAGATACGCAGTATTTT.

This clone was observed a handful of times. The chain combines TRBV25-1 with TRBJ1-3; no definite D call. V was trimmed by 6 bases and J by 8 bases, leaving 8 bases between them. The CDR3 consists of 11 residues. The germline V gene has CDR1 MGHDK and CDR2 SYGVNS. CDR3 sequence reads: CASSPGDTIYF. The CDR3 DNA reads TGTGCCAGCAGCCCAGGCGACACCATATATTTT.

The chain uses TRBV12-3 or TRBV12-4 and TRBJ2-7; D not certain. Trimming took off 4 bases at V and 5 bases at J, with 6 bases between the two ends. The CDR3 totals 11 residues. The CDR3 bases are TGTGCCAGCAGTTCCCTGGACGAGCAGTACTTC. Translating gives CASSSLDEQYF.